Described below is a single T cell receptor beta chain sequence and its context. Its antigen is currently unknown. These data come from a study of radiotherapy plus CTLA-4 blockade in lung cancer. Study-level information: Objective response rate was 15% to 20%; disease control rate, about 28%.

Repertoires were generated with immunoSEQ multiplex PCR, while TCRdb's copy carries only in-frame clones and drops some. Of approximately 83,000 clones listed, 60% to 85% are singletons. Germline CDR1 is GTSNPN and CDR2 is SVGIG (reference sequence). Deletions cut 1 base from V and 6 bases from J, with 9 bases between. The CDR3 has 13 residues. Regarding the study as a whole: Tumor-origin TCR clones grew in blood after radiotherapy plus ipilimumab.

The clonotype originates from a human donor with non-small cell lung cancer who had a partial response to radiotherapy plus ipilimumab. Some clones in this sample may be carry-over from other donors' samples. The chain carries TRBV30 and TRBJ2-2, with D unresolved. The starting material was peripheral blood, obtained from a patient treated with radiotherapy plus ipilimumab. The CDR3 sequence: CAWSGAGPGELFF. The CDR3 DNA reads TGTGCCTGGAGTGGGGCTGGGCCCGGGGAGCTGTTTTTT.